A selection of T cell receptor beta chains follows, all from one sample in a study of blood T cell repertoires in COVID-19. Measured with immunoSEQ multiplex PCR; TCRdb has only the in-frame clones, and not every one. The sample gives over 35,000 clones, just under 85% of which show up once; 13% to 15% is in the top ten. The sequenced sample consisted of peripheral blood. The receptor set was obtained from a human donor in a cohort sampled during active COVID-19. Both conserved end residues are part of each CDR3. The D gene is left open where the match is weak. Clone size appears in some rows only: once, few, many, or a class for an expanded clone.

V,size,J,D,CDR3,DNA
TRBV7-3,.,TRBJ2-7,TRBD1,CASSSGQGRNEQYF,TGTGCCAGCAGCTCCGGACAGGGGAGGAACGAGCAGTACTTC
TRBV5-1,.,TRBJ2-7,.,CASSLEGNRAPYF,TGCGCCAGCAGCTTGGAGGGGAACAGGGCTCCGTACTTC
TRBV13,.,TRBJ2-7,.,CASSSSDRSYEQYF,TGTGCCAGCAGCTCCAGCGACAGGTCTTACGAGCAGTACTTC
TRBV12-3/TRBV12-4,.,TRBJ2-1,.,CASSFSMNNEQFF,TGTGCCAGCAGTTTTTCTATGAACAATGAGCAGTTCTTC
TRBV6-1,.,TRBJ2-1,TRBD2,CASSELLAGGTPQQFF,TGTGCCAGCAGCGAACTCCTAGCGGGGGGGACCCCCCAGCAGTTCTTC
TRBV16,.,TRBJ1-1,.,CASSQSRDEAFF,TGTGCCAGCAGCCAATCCCGAGATGAAGCTTTCTTT
TRBV5-4,.,TRBJ2-7,.,CASSFGGLSYEQYF,TGTGCCAGCAGCTTTGGGGGACTCTCCTACGAGCAGTACTTC
TRBV10-3,.,TRBJ1-1,.,CAVLRDRDTEAFF,TGTGCCGTTCTCAGGGATCGGGACACTGAAGCTTTCTTT
TRBV4-3,.,TRBJ2-6,.,CASSQASGANVLTF,TGCGCCAGCAGCCAAGCGTCCGGGGCCAACGTCCTGACTTTC
TRBV5-1,.,TRBJ2-3,TRBD2,CASSLAISGGSTDTQYF,TGCGCCAGCAGCTTGGCCATTAGCGGGGGAAGCACAGATACGCAGTATTTT
TRBV18,.,TRBJ2-5,TRBD2,CASSQLAGRQETQYF,TGTGCCAGCTCACAGCTAGCGGGGAGACAAGAGACCCAGTACTTC
TRBV5-1,.,TRBJ1-4,TRBD1,CASSPGTAATNEKLFF,TGCGCCAGCAGCCCGGGGACAGCTGCAACTAATGAAAAACTGTTTTTT
TRBV5-8,large,TRBJ2-3,.,CASSLGDSLIYGTDTQYF,TGTGCCAGCAGCTTAGGAGACAGTCTCATCTATGGCACAGATACGCAGTATTTT
TRBV19,.,TRBJ1-4,.,CASSIGLVTNEKLFF,TGTGCCAGTAGTATAGGACTAGTTACTAATGAAAAACTGTTTTTT
TRBV7-2,.,TRBJ2-2,.,CASSDREGNTGELFF,TGTGCCAGCTCCGACCGGGAAGGAAACACCGGGGAGCTGTTTTTT
TRBV5-1,.,TRBJ1-5,.,CASSFDAASGQPQHF,TGCGCCAGCAGCTTCGACGCCGCCTCGGGGCAGCCCCAGCATTTT
TRBV18,.,TRBJ2-7,.,CASSPPNRIMSRYEQYF,TGTGCCAGCTCACCACCGAACAGGATAATGTCGCGCTACGAGCAGTACTTC
TRBV13,.,TRBJ1-3,.,CASRPGIFSGNTIYF,TGTGCCAGCAGACCGGGGATATTCTCTGGAAACACCATATATTTT
TRBV9,.,TRBJ2-2,.,CASSVGSRRNTGELFF,TGTGCCAGCAGCGTAGGAAGTCGGAGGAACACCGGGGAGCTGTTTTTT
TRBV7-6,.,TRBJ2-7,TRBD2,CASSLAVSGGPFFYEQYF,TGTGCCAGCAGCTTAGCAGTTAGCGGGGGTCCCTTTTTTTACGAGCAGTACTTC
TRBV19,.,TRBJ2-1,.,CASSPRGLTNEQFF,TGTGCCAGTAGTCCGCGGGGACTCACCAATGAGCAGTTCTTC
TRBV7-8,few,TRBJ1-6,.,CASTAGGIDSPLHF,TGTGCCAGTACCGCCGGGGGAATCGATTCACCCCTCCACTTT
TRBV7-2,.,TRBJ2-7,TRBD1,CASSLESQGAIYEQYF,TGTGCCAGCAGCTTAGAGTCGCAGGGGGCTATCTACGAGCAGTACTTC
TRBV19,.,TRBJ1-5,.,CASSIGGQPQHF,TGTGCCAGTAGTATCGGAGGTCAGCCCCAGCATTTT
TRBV5-4,.,TRBJ2-5,.,CASSPDFQETQYF,TGTGCCAGCAGCCCGGACTTCCAAGAGACCCAGTACTTC
TRBV9,.,TRBJ2-1,TRBD2,CASSGTSGGAVDEQFF,TGTGCCAGCAGTGGGACTAGCGGGGGGGCCGTCGATGAGCAGTTCTTC
TRBV7-9,.,TRBJ1-1,.,CASSLYPSTEAFF,TGTGCCAGCAGCTTATACCCGAGCACTGAAGCTTTCTTT
TRBV2,.,TRBJ1-4,.,CASSARPAPTNEKLFF,TGTGCCAGCAGTGCTAGGCCAGCACCAACTAATGAAAAACTGTTTTTT
TRBV21-1,.,TRBJ2-7,.,CASSKGGTYEQYF,TGTGCCAGCAGCAAAGGAGGAACCTACGAGCAGTACTTC
TRBV4-2,.,TRBJ2-3,.,CASSPQEVDTQYF,TGTGCCAGCAGCCCCCAAGAGGTGGATACGCAGTATTTT
TRBV7-9,.,TRBJ1-5,.,CASSLAKTLQGPVQPQHF,TGTGCCAGCAGCTTAGCCAAGACTCTACAGGGACCGGTACAGCCCCAGCATTTT
TRBV11-2,.,TRBJ2-3,.,CASSLGTGTDTDTQYF,TGTGCCAGCAGCTTAGGGACGGGGACTGACACAGATACGCAGTATTTT
TRBV6-2/TRBV6-3,.,TRBJ1-1,.,CASSYSRGTEAFF,TGTGCCAGCAGTTACTCTAGGGGTACTGAAGCTTTCTTT
TRBV5-1,.,TRBJ2-1,TRBD1,CASILGTGYNEQFF,TGCGCCAGCATCTTAGGGACAGGCTACAATGAGCAGTTCTTC
TRBV7-9,once,TRBJ1-1,.,CASSLYEQQAFF,TGTGCCAGCAGCTTATATGAACAGCAAGCTTTCTTT
TRBV5-1,once,TRBJ2-7,.,CASSSGMDYYEQYF,TGCGCCAGCAGCTCCGGGATGGATTATTACGAGCAGTACTTC
TRBV5-1,.,TRBJ2-1,.,CASSLGVTGSSYNEQFF,TGCGCCAGCAGCTTGGGGGTTACGGGGAGCTCCTACAATGAGCAGTTCTTC
TRBV7-9,.,TRBJ1-1,.,CASSFEGQNTEAFF,TGTGCCAGCAGCTTCGAGGGTCAGAACACTGAAGCTTTCTTT
TRBV28,.,TRBJ2-7,.,CASSFVGGLYYEQYF,TGTGCCAGCAGTTTTGTGGGGGGGCTCTACTACGAGCAGTACTTC
TRBV18,.,TRBJ1-1,.,CASSPSTHTENTEAFF,TGTGCCAGCTCACCAAGTACTCATACTGAGAACACTGAAGCTTTCTTT
TRBV2,.,TRBJ1-1,.,CASSSENTEAFF,TGTGCCAGCAGTTCAGAGAACACTGAAGCTTTCTTT
TRBV7-2,.,TRBJ2-4,TRBD2,CASSLGGGGKNIQYF,TGTGCCAGCAGCTTAGGCGGGGGGGGTAAAAACATTCAGTACTTC
TRBV7-2,.,TRBJ2-5,.,CASSKNRETQYF,TGTGCCAGCAGCAAGAATCGGGAGACCCAGTACTTC
TRBV4-3,.,TRBJ2-3,TRBD2,CASSQEVSGGADTQYF,TGCGCCAGCAGCCAAGAGGTTAGCGGGGGGGCAGATACGCAGTATTTT
TRBV7-2,.,TRBJ2-3,TRBD1,CASSTPRTGRTDTQYF,TGTGCCAGCAGCACTCCTCGGACAGGTCGCACAGATACGCAGTATTTT
TRBV2,.,TRBJ1-4,.,CAGAGLTNEKLFF,TGTGCCGGAGCGGGGCTCACTAATGAAAAACTGTTTTTT
TRBV7-9,.,TRBJ1-1,.,CASTKQVLNTEAFF,TGTGCCAGCACCAAACAGGTGCTGAACACTGAAGCTTTCTTT
TRBV6-5,once,TRBJ2-1,TRBD1,CASSQRDSRDEQFF,TGTGCCAGCAGTCAACGGGACAGCCGGGATGAGCAGTTCTTC
TRBV10-3,.,TRBJ2-5,TRBD2,CAISESPRGAGETQYF,TGTGCCATCAGTGAGTCGCCGCGGGGGGCGGGAGAGACCCAGTACTTC
TRBV19,.,TRBJ1-5,TRBD1,CASEDRVGQPQHF,TGTGCCAGTGAGGACAGGGTGGGTCAGCCCCAGCATTTT
TRBV5-1,.,TRBJ2-5,.,CASSSLDSLQETQYF,TGCGCCAGCAGCTCTTTGGACAGCCTACAAGAGACCCAGTACTTC